The clone carrying this TCR beta chain was counted a single time. Its antigen remains unidentified. One end of the junction is discordant with germline, which a read error may explain. Researchers ran the PCR with 60 Vbeta and 13 Jbeta primers. This table comes from immunoSEQ multiplex PCR, and its TCRdb copy is limited to in-frame clones, with some not included. The sample has 150,000 to 180,000 clones; roughly 79% are singletons. The source of the sample is a study of cytomegalovirus exposure and HLA in healthy donors. Whole-study context: Within an early data release were about 80 million unique TCRs drawn from HLA-typed donors. Study conclusions and caveats: Cytomegalovirus status was reportedly diagnosed by the classifier with high sensitivity and specificity. Information on immune exposure was restricted to one variable (CMV serostatus).

As for the donors, each was a healthy bone marrow donor. The sample was PBMCs. This receptor was taken from a man aged 18 to 35 in good health and CMV-seronegative.

Here the CDR3 reads CSVGSYNEQFF. The CDR3 nucleotides are TGCAGCGTTGGGTCCTATAATGAGCAGTTCTTC. This chain connects TRBV29-1 to TRBJ2-1; D remains unclear. Germline V gene sequence: CDR1 SQVTM, CDR2 ANQGSEA. The CDR3 totals 11 residues.